The TCR beta chain under discussion was sequenced for a study of T cell clonotyping in hematopoietic cell transplantation. Remarks on this clone: Its antigen is undetermined.

Study observations and caveats: Few recipient clonotypes overlapped donors; over 95% were de novo at given depth. After transplant, recipient diversity fell while pathologically expanded clonotypes grew through day 180.

The table came from immunoSEQ multiplex PCR; TCRdb's copy has only in-frame clones and leaves some out. Of some 40,000 clones in the sample, around 96% were seen once. Per the germline V gene, CDR1 is LNHDA and CDR2 is SQIVND (reference sequence). With V trimmed by 8 bases and J by 7 bases, 10 bases remained unmatched. The CDR3 spans 13 residues. Sequenced: peripheral blood mononuclear cells. This rearrangement joins TRBV19 to TRBJ2-7; 8 bases fit TRBD1. The TCR was taken from a man aged 25 to 40 in good health. Some clones in this sample may be carry-over from other donors' samples. The CDR3 DNA follows: TGTGCCAGTCGCGGACAGGGAATCGGAGAGCAGTACTTC. It yields the protein CASRGQGIGEQYF.